The TCR beta chain under discussion was sequenced for a study of blood T cell repertoires in COVID-19. The CDR3 spans 14 residues. Germline-derived CDR1 and CDR2 are MNHEY and SVGEGT. Trimming left V 6 bases short and J 0 bases short, with 8 bases between. Original methodology: By means of reference gene primer amplification, nucleated cell counts were estimated. Profiling relied on immunoSEQ multiplex PCR, and the TCRdb table lists in-frame clones only, not all of them. V and J calls and clone size are given by that table; D and trimming were obtained from the DNA. The data show 200,000 to 250,000 clones, around 89% seen once. The age range of participants was roughly 18 to 90 years, with residence in 20 to 25 US areas.

Sequenced input: PBMCs or T cells enriched from blood (not recorded which). The rearrangement joins TRBV6-2 or TRBV6-3 to TRBJ1-4, with no clear D. The receptor was isolated from a man aged 25-45 years who had been exposed to COVID-19. The CDR3 sequence: CASSRLATNEKLFF. CDR3 nucleotides: TGTGCCAGCAGCCGACTTGCAACTAATGAAAAACTGTTTTTT.